These T cell receptor beta chains were read from a single sample in a study of T cell responses to AZD1222 COVID-19 vaccine. TCRdb's copy holds only in-frame clones and misses some; the assay was immunoSEQ multiplex PCR. This table has 150,000 or so clones, about 90% appearing once. This specimen was peripheral blood, taken 28 days after the second AZD1222 dose. The receptors derive from an adult who received the AZD1222 COVID-19 vaccine. Each CDR3 is given with its conserved first and last residue. The D gene is left open where the match is weak. Expanded clones get a size class; other rows say once, few or many, or leave the size out.

abundance	v_gene	d_gene	j_gene	CDR3nt	CDR3aa
-	TRBV2	-	TRBJ1-2	TGTGCCAGCAGTGGATGGGGCTTTTCTCAGGGCTACACCTTC	CASSGWGFSQGYTF
-	TRBV11-2	TRBD2	TRBJ2-7	TGTGCCAGCAGCCACTCCACTAGCGGGGGGGCCTACGAGCAGTACTTC	CASSHSTSGGAYEQYF
-	TRBV29-1	TRBD1	TRBJ2-2	TGCAGCGTTATGTATTACGTGGGACAGGGGACCGGGGAGCTGTTTTTT	CSVMYYVGQGTGELFF
few	TRBV6-5	-	TRBJ2-5	TGTGCCAGCTCCCCTGGGGGGGAGACCCAGTACTTC	CASSPGGETQYF
-	TRBV3-1/TRBV3-2	-	TRBJ2-7	TGTGCCAGCAGCCCCGTGGGACTCTCCTACGAGCAGTACTTC	CASSPVGLSYEQYF
-	TRBV18	-	TRBJ1-5	TGTGCCAGCTCACCACGAGGGGAGCAGCCCCAGCATTTT	CASSPRGEQPQHF
-	TRBV5-4	-	TRBJ2-1	TGTGCCAGCAGCTTGGTCGCCAGGCCCAACAATGAGCAGTTCTTC	CASSLVARPNNEQFF
-	TRBV6-1	-	TRBJ1-5	TGTGCCAGCAGTGAAGACGAGGGGGGCAGTCAGCCCCAGCATTTT	CASSEDEGGSQPQHF
-	TRBV7-8	TRBD1	TRBJ1-5	TGTGCCAGCAGCTTAGGGGGACAGCCCCGGGGTAATCAGCCCCAGCATTTT	CASSLGGQPRGNQPQHF
-	TRBV18	-	TRBJ1-4	TGTGCCAGCTCACCTTCACTCGGCGTTGCAACTAATGAAAAACTGTTTTTT	CASSPSLGVATNEKLFF
-	TRBV9	TRBD2	TRBJ2-1	TGTGCCAGCAGCGTAGATTATGGTAGCGGGAGGCTCTACAATGAGCAGTTCTTC	CASSVDYGSGRLYNEQFF
-	TRBV6-6	-	TRBJ1-5	TGTGCCAGCAGTTACGACCACAGATATAGCAATCAGCCCCAGCATTTT	CASSYDHRYSNQPQHF
-	TRBV7-3	-	TRBJ1-1	TGTGCCAGCAGCTTACCCCCAGACAGCGTAAACACTGAAGCTTTCTTT	CASSLPPDSVNTEAFF
-	TRBV28	-	TRBJ2-1	TGTGCCAGCAGTTTAACGAGGAATGAGCAGTTCTTC	CASSLTRNEQFF
-	TRBV10-3	TRBD1	TRBJ2-7	TGTGCCATCAAGGAACGAGGGCAGGGGGCCTACGAGCAGTACTTC	CAIKERGQGAYEQYF
-	TRBV20-1	-	TRBJ2-3	TGCAGTGCTAGGCGCGCAGATACGCAGTATTTT	CSARRADTQYF
-	TRBV7-9	-	TRBJ2-3	TGTGCCAGCAGCTTAGTCCGGACTACGCAGTATTTT	CASSLVRTTQYF
-	TRBV3-1/TRBV3-2	TRBD1	TRBJ1-4	TGTGCCAGCAGCTTACGGACAGGTTCCACTAATGAAAAACTGTTTTTT	CASSLRTGSTNEKLFF
-	TRBV7-2	-	TRBJ1-1	TGTGCCAGCGCGCTCGTGAACACTGAAGCTTTCTTT	CASALVNTEAFF
-	TRBV7-6	-	TRBJ1-2	TGTGCCAGCAGCTTAGGGTCAGGGGACGGCTACACCTTC	CASSLGSGDGYTF
-	TRBV27	-	TRBJ2-3	TGTGCCAGCAGTTTATACCGCACAGATACGCAGTATTTT	CASSLYRTDTQYF
-	TRBV7-6	TRBD2	TRBJ2-7	TGTGCCAGCAGCCAAAGGGGGGGACTAGCCCTAAACGACGAGCAGTACTTC	CASSQRGGLALNDEQYF
-	TRBV4-1	TRBD1	TRBJ2-1	TGCGCCAGCAGCCAAGATCCAATAGGGGGCGGTGAGCAGTTCTTC	CASSQDPIGGGEQFF
-	TRBV10-3	-	TRBJ1-1	TGTGCCATCAGTGAAGGGGGTATCACTGAAGCTTTCTTT	CAISEGGITEAFF
-	TRBV27	-	TRBJ2-3	TGTGCCAGCAGTTCCCTGGGGGTGGGCGCAGATACGCAGTATTTT	CASSSLGVGADTQYF
-	TRBV7-9	TRBD2	TRBJ2-1	TGTGCCAGCAGCTTAGCTAGCGGGGGGACTCGCTCCTACAATGAGCAGTTCTTC	CASSLASGGTRSYNEQFF
once	TRBV30	-	TRBJ1-6	TGTGCCTGGAGTGTATCAAAGGGGAGTTCACCCCTCCACTTT	CAWSVSKGSSPLHF
-	TRBV27	-	TRBJ2-7	TGTGCCAGCCGGACAGGAGGGGCGGGCGAGCAGTACTTC	CASRTGGAGEQYF
once	TRBV11-2	TRBD1	TRBJ2-7	TGTGCCAGCAGCCCCAGGGGACAGGAGCAGTACTTC	CASSPRGQEQYF
-	TRBV5-4	TRBD2	TRBJ2-7	TGTGCCAGCAGAGCAGGAGAGCTAGCGGGAGTTTTTTCCTACGAGCAGTACTTC	CASRAGELAGVFSYEQYF
-	TRBV6-4	TRBD1	TRBJ1-2	TGTGCCAGCAGTGACATCCTAGGGGGACAGGGAATGGATGGCTACACCTTC	CASSDILGGQGMDGYTF
-	TRBV29-1	-	TRBJ2-3	TGCAGCGTTGGAGGATGGCAGGGGAGGCCAGATACGCAGTATTTT	CSVGGWQGRPDTQYF
-	TRBV5-4	TRBD1	TRBJ1-2	TGTGCCAGCAGCGCGGCCGGGACAGAAGGGGCCTATGGCTACACCTTC	CASSAAGTEGAYGYTF
-	TRBV7-6	-	TRBJ2-1	TGTGCCAGCAGCTCCTCCCATGAGCAGTTCTTC	CASSSSHEQFF
-	TRBV12-3/TRBV12-4	-	TRBJ1-1	TGTGCCAGCAGTTTCTCGGACACTGAAGCTTTCTTT	CASSFSDTEAFF
-	TRBV2	-	TRBJ1-1	TGTGCCAGCAGCCAGCTAGGGGCGGACACTGAAGCTTTCTTT	CASSQLGADTEAFF
once	TRBV4-3	TRBD2	TRBJ2-1	TGCGCCAGCAGCCACAGGGAGGGCCTTTCCTACAATGAGCAGTTCTTC	CASSHREGLSYNEQFF
-	TRBV7-9	-	TRBJ1-5	TGTGCCAGCAGCTTAGGGGACAAGCGGCCCCAGCATTTT	CASSLGDKRPQHF
once	TRBV15	-	TRBJ1-1	TGTGCCACCAGCAGAGTCTGGGGGAGGGACACTGAAGCTTTCTTT	CATSRVWGRDTEAFF
-	TRBV7-8	TRBD1	TRBJ1-5	TGTGCCAGCAGCTTGGACAGGGTCAGCAATCAGCCCCAGCATTTT	CASSLDRVSNQPQHF
-	TRBV19	-	TRBJ2-2	TGTGCCAGTAGTGTGTCCGCGAACACCGGGGAGCTGTTTTTT	CASSVSANTGELFF